The 21 T cell receptor beta chains below all came from one sample that was sequenced in a study of cytomegalovirus exposure and HLA in healthy donors. Amplification used 60 Vbeta primers and 13 Jbeta primers. Method: immunoSEQ multiplex PCR; TCRdb's copy keeps in-frame clones and lacks some. The sample lists about 110,000 clones, 65% to 75% seen once, with more than 3.5% in the top ten. Sequenced: PBMCs. These receptors came from a woman between 40 and 50 years old in good health and CMV-seropositive.

The CDR3 DNA reads as TGTGCCAGCATTGGCCCGGGTTACCAAGGGAGCTATGGCTACACCTTC. Translating gives CASIGPGYQGSYGYTF. The chain couples TRBV25-1 to TRBJ1-2; unclear D gene. V shed 7 bases and J shed 4 bases, with 22 bases lying between them. The germline gives CDR1 MGHDK, CDR2 SYGVNS. This CDR3 comprises 16 residues.

The chain is built from TRBV6-5 and TRBJ1-1, with 10 bases aligning to TRBD1. CDR1 and CDR2 (germline): MNHEY, SVGAGI. J lost 4 bases, V lost 6 bases, and 8 bases had no gene match. The length of the CDR3 is 15 residues. CDR3 amino acids: CASRLTGGGGTEAFF. CDR3 sequence (DNA): TGTGCCAGCAGATTGACAGGGGGCGGCGGCACTGAAGCTTTCTTT.

The chain is built from TRBV5-4 and TRBJ2-1, with a tentative D call TRBD1 (7 bases). This CDR3 region has 15 residues. Germline V lookup: CDR1 SGHNT, CDR2 YYREEE (reference sequence). Trimming took off 3 bases at V and 6 bases at J, with 16 bases between the two ends. The CDR3: CASSSGTPGGNEQFF. CDR3 DNA sequence: TGTGCCAGCAGCTCCGGGACTCCAGGGGGCAATGAGCAGTTCTTC. The full variable domain, rest sourced from reference TRBV5-4 and TRBJ2-1, is ETGVTQSPTHLIKTRGQQVTLRCSSQSGHNTVSWYQQALGQGPQFIFQYYREEENGRGNFPPRFSGLQFPNYSSELNVNALELDDSALYLCASSSGTPGGNEQFFGPGTRLTVL.

The chain links TRBV5-4 to TRBJ1-1; D may be TRBD1 (6 bases). CDR1 and CDR2 (germline): SGHNT, YYREEE (reference sequence). CDR3 length equals 12 residues. The CDR3 sequence is CGTSRGNTEAFF. The CDR3 DNA sequence: TGTGGAACATCCAGGGGGAACACTGAAGCTTTCTTT.

This clone was seen more than once but under ten times. J is TRBJ1-4 and V is TRBV25-1; tentative D call: TRBD1 (5 bases). The CDR3 totals 14 residues. The V end lost 8 bases, the J end lost 5 bases, and 15 bases lay between the germline ends. Looked up from germline, CDR1 is MGHDK and CDR2 is SYGVNS. The DNA of the CDR3 is TGTGCCAGCCAGGAGCAGGGTATGAATGAAAAACTGTTTTTT. This codes for CASQEQGMNEKLFF.

The CDR3 reads CASTPRDSLKQYF. The CDR3, as DNA: TGTGCCAGCACTCCTCGGGACTCCCTTAAGCAGTACTTC. V and J are TRBV7-9 and TRBJ2-7; a possible D gene is TRBD2 (6 bases). The V gene lost 7 bases and the J gene lost 8 bases, with 18 bases spanning the gap. This CDR3 has 13 amino acids. Germline CDR1 and CDR2: SEHNR and FQNEAQ (reference sequence).

This clone was seen more than once but under ten times. The V and J genes are TRBV30 and TRBJ2-1, with D maybe TRBD1 (5 bases). Trimming took off 1 base at V and 0 bases at J, with 13 bases between the two ends. From germline, CDR1 is GTSNPN and CDR2 SVGIG (reference sequence). The CDR3 length is 16 residues. CDR3 bases: TGTGCCTGGAGTGGGGGCGGTCAAAACTCCTACAATGAGCAGTTCTTC. Amino acid sequence: CAWSGGGQNSYNEQFF.

The chain combines TRBV27 with TRBJ1-1; D uncertain. The CDR3 covers 13 residues. The germline V gene encodes CDR1 MNHEY and CDR2 SMNVEV (reference sequence). V lost 2 bases and J lost 11, with 15 bases in between. This chain's CDR3 is CASSLRRGIGAFF. The CDR3 DNA sequence: TGTGCCAGCAGTTTACGGCGCGGGATCGGCGCTTTCTTT.

This chain connects TRBV11-2 to TRBJ2-7; 7 bases are a match to TRBD2. Unmatched junction bases numbered 7, after V lost 2 bases and J lost 3 bases. The CDR3 covers 15 residues. Germline V lookup: CDR1 SGHAT, CDR2 FQNNGV. The CDR3 spells CASSLLSGAFYEQYF. In DNA, the CDR3 is TGTGCCAGCAGCTTATTAAGCGGGGCCTTCTACGAGCAGTACTTC.

The V call is TRBV7-6, the J call TRBJ2-1; 12 nucleotides match TRBD2. V was clipped by 4 bases and J by 4 bases; unmatched bases: 5. The CDR3 runs 16 residues. From germline, CDR1 is SGHVS and CDR2 FNYEAQ. This chain's CDR3 is CASSSWTSGVYNEQFF. Here the CDR3 DNA reads TGTGCCAGCAGCTCTTGGACTAGCGGGGTTTACAATGAGCAGTTCTTC.

The V gene is TRBV5-6, the J gene TRBJ1-5; maybe TRBD1 (5 bases). The CDR3 spans 14 residues. V lost 2 bases, J lost 7 bases, and 13 bases lay in between. Germline-derived CDR1 and CDR2 are SGHDT and YYEEEE. Here the CDR3 DNA reads TGTGCCAGCAGCTTTAGGGGAACGGGCCAGCCCCAGCATTTT. Its protein product is CASSFRGTGQPQHF. The entire variable domain, with the rest obtained from reference TRBV5-6 and TRBJ1-5, is as follows: DAGVTQSPTHLIKTRGQQVTLRCSPKSGHDTVSWYQQALGQGPQFIFQYYEEEERQRGNFPDRFSGHQFPNYSSELNVNALLLGDSALYLCASSFRGTGQPQHFGDGTRLSIL.

V and J are TRBV29-1 and TRBJ1-1; 8 bases agree with TRBD1. The germline CDR1 and CDR2 sequences are SQVTM and ANQGSEA. Trimming removed 7 bases from V and 1 base from J; junction bases left unmatched: 5. This CDR3 is 13 amino acids long. The CDR3 DNA reads as TGCAGCGCCAGGACAGGGAGGAACACTGAAGCTTTCTTT. This translates into CSARTGRNTEAFF.

This clone was detected a few times. This chain joins TRBV7-9 and TRBJ2-1; TRBD1 matches at 8 bases. Per germline, CDR1 SEHNR and CDR2 FQNEAQ (reference sequence). V was pared by 7 bases and J by 2 bases, with 10 bases of the junction left unmatched. The CDR3 extends over 16 amino acids. The CDR3 here is CASITSRDRPYNEQFF. The CDR3 bases are TGTGCCAGCATCACTTCTCGGGACAGGCCCTACAATGAGCAGTTCTTC. The variable domain in full, with the rest retrieved from reference TRBV7-9 and TRBJ2-1, is DTGVSQNPRHKITKRGQNVTFRCDPISEHNRLYWYRQTLGQGPEFLTYFQNEAQLEKSRLLSDRFSAERPKGSFSTLEIQRTEQGDSAMYLCASITSRDRPYNEQFFGPGTRLTVL.

This clone is a singleton in its sample. V is TRBV5-1 and J is TRBJ2-3; 13 bases fit TRBD2. The CDR3 spans 19 residues. Germline CDR1 reads SGHRS; CDR2 reads YFSETQ. V dropped 0 bases and J dropped 5; count of bases not matched to a gene: 12. The CDR3 loop reads CASSLGGTSGARRGDTQYF. The CDR3 DNA follows: TGCGCCAGCAGCTTGGGGGGGACTAGCGGGGCTCGTCGAGGAGATACGCAGTATTTT.

The V and J genes are TRBV5-4 and TRBJ1-6, with TRBD1 identical over 11 bases. V lost 4 bases, J lost 7 bases, and 7 bases stayed unmatched. The CDR3 sequence is 16 residues long. CDR1 is SGHNT and CDR2 is YYREEE in the germline V gene (reference sequence). The CDR3 DNA follows: TGTGCCAGCAGCCTAGGGACAGGGGGGCCGAATTCACCCCTCCACTTT. The encoded protein is CASSLGTGGPNSPLHF. Based on the CDR3 plus reference TRBV5-4 and TRBJ1-6, the full variable domain is ETGVTQSPTHLIKTRGQQVTLRCSSQSGHNTVSWYQQALGQGPQFIFQYYREEENGRGNFPPRFSGLQFPNYSSELNVNALELDDSALYLCASSLGTGGPNSPLHFGNGTRLTVT.

The chain couples TRBV23-1 to TRBJ1-2; TRBD1 matches 9 bases. TRBV23-1 falls under the ORF class, with uncertain function. The CDR3 spans 14 residues. The V gene end was trimmed by 4 bases and the J gene end by 5 bases; junction bases not matched to a gene: 5. The CDR3 region has the DNA TGCGCCAGCAGTCTCGGACAGGGGATTTATGGCTACACCTTC. Protein sequence: CASSLGQGIYGYTF.

This clone showed up just once. This chain connects TRBV2 to TRBJ1-5; TRBD1 matches 8 bases. The length of the CDR3 is 18 residues. Germline V gene sequence: CDR1 SNHLY, CDR2 FYNNEI. V lost 4 bases and J lost 0; bases outside the gene matches: 11. CDR3: CASSGWTGRGYSNQPQHF. Here the CDR3 DNA reads TGTGCCAGCAGTGGGTGGACAGGGAGGGGGTATAGCAATCAGCCCCAGCATTTT.

J is TRBJ1-2 and V is TRBV28, with a weak D call TRBD1 (5 bases). Germline V gene lookup returns CDR1 MDHEN and CDR2 SYDVKM. V was trimmed by 3 bases and J by 7 bases, leaving 9 bases between them. The CDR3 has 12 residues. In DNA form, the CDR3 reads TGTGCCAGCAGTTTTCACGGGGGTGGCTACACCTTC. Translated, it gives CASSFHGGGYTF.

The chain carries TRBV27 and TRBJ2-1, with D possibly being TRBD2 (6 bases). V gave up 6 bases and J gave up 10 bases, with 19 bases separating them. Germline V gene sequence: CDR1 MNHEY, CDR2 SMNVEV (reference sequence). There are 14 residues in the CDR3. The CDR3 protein is CASSRQVAGGEQFF. The CDR3 nucleotides read TGTGCCAGCAGCCGGCAGGTAGCCGGAGGGGAGCAGTTCTTC.

This chain's CDR3 is CAWSFSNTEAFF. CDR3 DNA sequence: TGTGCCTGGAGTTTCAGTAACACTGAAGCTTTCTTT. The chain joins TRBV30 to TRBJ1-1, with unresolved D. The CDR3 runs 12 residues. Germline V lookup: CDR1 GTSNPN, CDR2 SVGIG (reference sequence). Trimming took off 2 bases at V and 2 bases at J, with 6 bases between the two ends.

V gene TRBV5-5 combines with J gene TRBJ2-7; 9 nucleotides match TRBD1. CDR1 is SGHKS, CDR2 YYEKEE, per germline (reference sequence). After removal of 4 bases from V and 2 bases from J, the junction contained 4 bases not matched to a gene. This CDR3 is built from 14 residues. This CDR3 reads CASSNRDRAYEQYF. The CDR3, as DNA: TGTGCCAGCAGCAACCGGGACAGGGCCTACGAGCAGTACTTC.